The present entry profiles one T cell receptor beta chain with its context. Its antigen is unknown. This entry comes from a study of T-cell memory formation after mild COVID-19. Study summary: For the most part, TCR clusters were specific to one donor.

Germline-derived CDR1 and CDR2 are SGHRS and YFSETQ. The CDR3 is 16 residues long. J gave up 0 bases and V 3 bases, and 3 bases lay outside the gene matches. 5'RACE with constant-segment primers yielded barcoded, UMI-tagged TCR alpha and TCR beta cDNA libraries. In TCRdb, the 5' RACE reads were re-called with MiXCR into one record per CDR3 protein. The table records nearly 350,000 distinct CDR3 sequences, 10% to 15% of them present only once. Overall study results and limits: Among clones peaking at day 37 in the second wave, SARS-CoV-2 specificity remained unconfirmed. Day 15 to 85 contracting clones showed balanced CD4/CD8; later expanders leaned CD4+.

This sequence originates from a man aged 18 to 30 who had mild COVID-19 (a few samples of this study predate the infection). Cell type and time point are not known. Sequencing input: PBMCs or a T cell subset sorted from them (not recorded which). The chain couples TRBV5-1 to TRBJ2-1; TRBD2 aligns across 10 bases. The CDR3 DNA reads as TGCGCCAGCAGCTCTAGCGGGGGCCCCTCCTACAATGAGCAGTTCTTC. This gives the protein CASSSSGGPSYNEQFF.